This TCR beta chain was recovered during a study of blood T cell repertoires in COVID-19. Study in general: The United States, Italy and Spain were the sources of the acute and convalescent COVID-19 samples. PBMCs, B-cell-depleted T cells, or T cells provided the cDNA or gDNA that made up the material.

Method: immunoSEQ multiplex PCR; TCRdb's copy keeps in-frame clones and lacks some. This table has around 250,000 clones, around 88% appearing once. Participant age was roughly 18 to 95 years, and participants resided in fewer than 30 US areas. Researchers sorted participants into cohorts using their self-reported clinical history. The CDR3 extends over 13 amino acids. Germline V lookup: CDR1 MDHEN, CDR2 SYDVKM. Trimming left V 3 bases short and J 6 bases short, with 12 bases between. The clonotype was recovered from a woman aged 30 to 39 who had recovered from COVID-19. What was sequenced was PBMCs or T cells enriched from blood (not recorded which). The V call is TRBV28, the J call TRBJ2-7; TRBD1 is a possible D gene (5 bases). CDR3: CASSFGREGEQYF. Written as DNA, the CDR3 is TGTGCCAGCAGTTTTGGCAGGGAAGGCGAGCAGTACTTC.